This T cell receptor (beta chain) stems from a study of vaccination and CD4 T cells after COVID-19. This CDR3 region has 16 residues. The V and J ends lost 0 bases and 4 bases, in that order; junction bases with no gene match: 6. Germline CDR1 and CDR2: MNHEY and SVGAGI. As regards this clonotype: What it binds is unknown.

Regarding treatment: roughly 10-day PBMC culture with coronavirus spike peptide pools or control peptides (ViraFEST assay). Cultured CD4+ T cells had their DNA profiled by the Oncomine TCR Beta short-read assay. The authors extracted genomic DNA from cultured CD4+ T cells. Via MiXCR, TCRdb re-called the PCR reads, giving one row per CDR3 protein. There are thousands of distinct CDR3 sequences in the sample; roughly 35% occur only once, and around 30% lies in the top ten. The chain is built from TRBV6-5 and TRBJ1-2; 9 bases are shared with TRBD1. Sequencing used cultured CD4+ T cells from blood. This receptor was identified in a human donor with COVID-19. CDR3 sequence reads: CASSYSRDRERYGYTF. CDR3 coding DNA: TGTGCCAGCAGTTACTCCCGGGACAGGGAACGCTATGGCTACACCTTC.